The rows below give T cell receptor beta chains drawn from one sample of a study of blood T cell repertoires in COVID-19. The assay was immunoSEQ multiplex PCR, and TCRdb's table has in-frame clones only and misses some. Of about 270,000 clones listed, 70% to 85% are singletons. The sample taken for sequencing was peripheral blood. The receptors come from a human donor with COVID-19, enrolled during active disease. The donor label of this sample is uncertain. CDR3s leave out the opening cysteine and the closing phenylalanine or tryptophan.

v_call,j_call,cdr3_aa
TRBV2,TRBJ2-5,ASPIAGGQETQY
TRBV19,TRBJ2-7,ASSVSISRSYEQY
TRBV11-2,TRBJ2-5,ASSLDGLAGETQY
TRBV5-1,TRBJ2-2,ASSLRAGRELF
TRBV5-1,TRBJ2-1,ASSSDTSSYNEQF
TRBV18,TRBJ1-3,ASSPSQGRGGNTIY
TRBV20-1,TRBJ1-2,SALRGGYT
TRBV27,TRBJ1-4,ASSSVPQGYNEKLF
TRBV3-1/TRBV3-2,TRBJ2-2,ASSPLPSTGELF
TRBV11-1,TRBJ2-1,ASSLAAGPGAYNEQF
TRBV5-4,TRBJ2-6,ASSLAGANVLT
TRBV11-3,TRBJ2-1,ASSPRAGEGNEQF
TRBV28,TRBJ2-7,ASTSDRRGRYEQY
TRBV7-2,TRBJ1-5,ASSLVGQSNQPQH
TRBV7-2,TRBJ1-1,ASRPYTQRDTEAF
TRBV6-5,TRBJ2-5,ASSYARGTQY
TRBV7-6,TRBJ2-2,ASSNLNVGELF
TRBV30,TRBJ1-6,AGYRDSSYNSPLH
TRBV11-1,TRBJ2-3,ASSRGQRVTDTQY
TRBV30,TRBJ2-1,AWISGPYNEQF
TRBV9,TRBJ2-7,ASSPHRGGEQY
TRBV19,TRBJ1-1,ASSIARDFAAF
TRBV5-4,TRBJ2-7,ASSFVRGSYEQY
TRBV27,TRBJ1-4,ASRGGAEKLF
TRBV5-6,TRBJ1-6,ASSRVQGAGYNSPLH
TRBV5-1,TRBJ1-1,ASSLEREAEAF
TRBV28,TRBJ2-5,ASSLNSWAETQY
TRBV5-1,TRBJ1-1,ASSLVFQGDTEAF
TRBV10-2,TRBJ2-5,ASSEKGTDKETQY
TRBV5-1,TRBJ2-3,ASSRSGGGDTQY
TRBV6-6,TRBJ2-7,ASSSRGLAGNEQY
TRBV6-4,TRBJ2-1,ASSDSSGSYNEQF
TRBV11-2,TRBJ1-5,ASSLETGAQPQH
TRBV18,TRBJ2-3,ASSPSRRFTDTQY
TRBV4-2,TRBJ1-1,ASSPFLAPQGPNTEAF
TRBV10-1,TRBJ1-6,ASSDGVGQGGSPLH
TRBV6-5,TRBJ2-7,ASSYSRGSSYEQY
TRBV28,TRBJ2-1,ASTPPGSLSYNEQF
TRBV7-2,TRBJ2-7,ASSPPRGGGGGYEQY
TRBV5-1,TRBJ2-5,ASSLGLSIETQY
TRBV27,TRBJ2-3,ASSPTGGIPSTQY
TRBV15,TRBJ1-5,ATTQGISNQPQH
TRBV30,TRBJ2-2,AWRHYFTGELF
TRBV5-1,TRBJ2-3,ASSLEGQGVDTQY